This TCR beta chain was sequenced in a study of ipilimumab plus nivolumab after autologous stem cell transplantation. Study background: The DLBCL group included primary refractory and relapsed cases.

Trimming removed 1 base from V and 8 bases from J, with 15 bases in between. The germline gives CDR1 MDHEN, CDR2 SYDVKM. The CDR3 covers 15 residues. TCRdb keeps only in-frame clones here, not all; method: immunoSEQ multiplex PCR. The repertoire holds some 25,000 clones, with roughly 86% as singletons. This rearrangement joins TRBV28 to TRBJ1-5; tentatively, D is TRBD1 (5 bases). The sequencing here drew on PBMCs, taken in a trial of ipilimumab plus nivolumab as post-transplant consolidation. The TCR comes from a male donor with diffuse large B-cell lymphoma. The CDR3 nucleotides are TGTGCCAGCAGTTTATCAGGGACCCTAAAAAAGCCCCAGCATTTT. It encodes CASSLSGTLKKPQHF. Based on the CDR3 plus reference TRBV28 and TRBJ1-5, the full variable domain is DVKVTQSSRYLVKRTGEKVFLECVQDMDHENMFWYRQDPGLGLRLIYFSYDVKMKEKGDIPEGYSVSREKKERFSLILESASTNQTSMYLCASSLSGTLKKPQHFGDGTRLSIL.